This paragraph covers one TCR beta chain sequence. Antigen specificity is unknown. Germline V gene data show CDR1 as KGHSH and CDR2 as LQKENI. V was clipped by 6 bases and J by 5 bases; unmatched bases: 8. CDR3 size: 14 residues. This specimen belongs to a study of cytomegalovirus exposure and HLA in healthy donors. Study-wide findings and caveats: It was shown in a later analysis that HLA-associated TCR beta chains were more clonally expanded than other, equally common chains.

In the PCR, 60 Vbeta and 13 Jbeta primers were used. Using immunoSEQ multiplex PCR, the repertoire was profiled, and TCRdb retains in-frame clones only, with some absent. The table lists around 150,000 clones, roughly four fifths of them singletons. This TCR came from a female donor in good health and CMV-seropositive. The sample was PBMCs. The V call is TRBV18, the J call TRBJ1-2; 8 nucleotides agree with TRBD1. The CDR3 nucleotides read TGTGCCAGCTCGTCAGGGGGCGCGGGATATGGCTACACCTTC. Translation gives CASSSGGAGYGYTF.